Listed here are 20 T cell receptor beta chains from one sample, sequenced in a study of shared clonotypes between healthy human individuals. TCRdb's table, derived via immunoSEQ multiplex PCR, lists solely in-frame clones and lacks some. Of a few million clones detected, over 90% appear once; the ten largest clones hold 0.39%. The specimen sequenced was naive CD4+ T cells from PBMCs. Subset indicated: CD45RA+ positively selected. The receptors were sampled from a man younger than 35 in good health. Some clones in this sample may be carry-over from other donors' samples.

The rearrangement uses TRBV5-6 and TRBJ2-3; D uncertain. The CDR3 contains 14 residues. Trimming pared 4 bases from V and 4 bases from J, leaving 13 bases between. In germline, CDR1 is SGHDT, CDR2 YYEEEE. The CDR3 bases are TGTGCCAGCAGCAAGAAAGGCCCCCCAGATACGCAGTATTTT. This encodes CASSKKGPPDTQYF. The variable domain in full, completed from reference TRBV5-6 and TRBJ2-3, reads DAGVTQSPTHLIKTRGQQVTLRCSPKSGHDTVSWYQQALGQGPQFIFQYYEEEERQRGNFPDRFSGHQFPNYSSELNVNALLLGDSALYLCASSKKGPPDTQYFGPGTRLTVL.

This chain links TRBV30 with TRBJ2-1; D possibly uses TRBD1 or TRBD2 (5 bases each). Germline V CDR1 and CDR2: GTSNPN, SVGIG (reference sequence). V was trimmed by 3 bases and J by 6 bases, leaving 15 bases between them. The CDR3 runs 14 residues. CDR3 sequence reads: CAWRVLRDGNEQFF. The CDR3 nucleotides are TGTGCCTGGAGGGTTCTGAGGGACGGCAATGAGCAGTTCTTC.

This chain joins TRBV4-3 and TRBJ2-2; 9 positions agree with TRBD1. Germline V gene sequence: CDR1 LGHNA, CDR2 YSLEER. The CDR3 length is 16 residues. After removal of 3 bases from V and 8 bases from J, the junction contained 10 bases not matched to a gene. The CDR3 DNA follows: TGCGCCAGCAGCCACACCGGGACAGGGTCTCCAGGGGAGCTGTTTTTT. Its translation: CASSHTGTGSPGELFF.

The genes are TRBV6-4 and TRBJ2-7, with D tentatively TRBD2 (5 bases). Per the germline V gene, CDR1 is MRHNA and CDR2 is SNTAGT. The CDR3 has 14 residues. V lost 4 bases and J lost 6, with 16 bases in between. The CDR3 nucleotides are TGTGCCAGCAGTGCCGTCACTAGTTACTGCGAGCAGTACTTC. Translating it yields CASSAVTSYCEQYF.

The genes are TRBV18 and TRBJ2-7; D is undetermined. Trimming took 6 bases from V and 3 from J, leaving 21 bases between them. CDR3 length equals 16 residues. Germline CDR1 KGHSH, CDR2 LQKENI. The DNA of the CDR3 is TGTGCCAGCTCCTCCCGACCGCTCTCGGGCGGCTACGAGCAGTACTTC. This translates into CASSSRPLSGGYEQYF.

The genes are TRBV7-2 and TRBJ1-1, with 9 bases aligning to TRBD1. Trimming at V came to 6 bases and at J to 2 bases, leaving 10 bases not matched to a gene. The CDR3 is made up of 16 amino acids. Per the germline V gene, CDR1 is SGHTA and CDR2 is FQGNSA. The DNA of the CDR3 is TGTGCCAGCAGGAAAAATCCGGGACAGGGAAACACTGAAGCTTTCTTT. It encodes CASRKNPGQGNTEAFF.

V usage is TRBV2 and J usage is TRBJ2-5; perhaps TRBD2 as D (5 bases). Trimming cost V 4 bases and J 1 base, with 13 bases left between them. The CDR3 sequence is 15 residues long. The germline CDR1 and CDR2 sequences are SNHLY and FYNNEI. CDR3 nucleotide sequence: TGTGCCAGCAGTGTGTTGGCGGGCCCCCAAGAGACCCAGTACTTC. Protein product: CASSVLAGPQETQYF.

In the case of this clone: In the same sample, other DNA sequences code for this CDR3. The chain couples TRBV25-1 to TRBJ2-7; D unclear. V lost 2 bases and J lost 4, with 3 bases in between. CDR3 length equals 11 residues. Germline V gene data show CDR1 as MGHDK and CDR2 as SYGVNS. CDR3 residues: CASSERYEQYF. The CDR3 bases are TGTGCCAGCAGTGAACGATACGAGCAGTACTTC.

The chain combines TRBV20-1 with TRBJ2-7; D may be TRBD1 (5 bases). Between the trimmed V and J ends, which lost 2 bases and 7 bases, there was a span of 9 bases. The length of the CDR3 is 11 residues. CDR1 is DFQATT and CDR2 is SNEGSKA in the germline V gene (reference sequence). CDR3 loop: CSARNAGEQYF. CDR3 nucleotides: TGCAGTGCTAGAAATGCAGGGGAGCAGTACTTC.

A single count supports this clone. This chain joins TRBV28 and TRBJ2-5, with D possibly being TRBD1 or TRBD2 (6 bases each). Germline CDR1 and CDR2: MDHEN and SYDVKM. V was trimmed by 3 bases and J by 4 bases, leaving 9 bases between them. The length of the CDR3 is 13 residues. CDR3 sequence (DNA): TGTGCCAGCAGTTTTTGGGGGGCAGAGACCCAGTACTTC. It yields the protein CASSFWGAETQYF.

V gene TRBV6-1 combines with J gene TRBJ1-2; D is possibly TRBD1 (6 bases). In germline, CDR1 is MNHNS, CDR2 SASEGT. V was cut by 3 bases and J by 4 bases, with 15 bases left in between. CDR3 size: 15 residues. CDR3 sequence (DNA): TGTGCCAGCAGTGAGGCAGGGGCGGGAGTCTATGGCTACACCTTC. It is translated as CASSEAGAGVYGYTF.

The chain joins TRBV28 to TRBJ1-5; D not resolved. The ends were cut back, 6 bases at V and 10 bases at J, with 7 bases in the middle. The CDR3 is 10 residues long. Germline CDR1 MDHEN, CDR2 SYDVKM. This chain's CDR3 is CASSDRPQHF. The DNA of the CDR3 is TGTGCCAGCAGCGATCGACCCCAGCATTTT.

The CDR3: CASTRGLGYGYTF. CDR3 DNA: TGTGCCAGCACCCGGGGGCTGGGCTATGGCTACACCTTC. The chain uses TRBV28 and TRBJ1-2; possible D gene TRBD1, 6 bases. Trimming took off 7 bases at V and 4 bases at J, with 13 bases between the two ends. This CDR3 has 13 amino acids. Germline values: CDR1 MDHEN, CDR2 SYDVKM.

The chain joins TRBV5-4 to TRBJ2-1; D is possibly TRBD2 (5 bases). The V end was cut by 4 bases, the J end by 7 bases, with 18 bases between. CDR1 is SGHNT and CDR2 is YYREEE in the germline V gene (reference sequence). This CDR3 comprises 15 residues. The CDR3 DNA sequence: TGTGCCAGCAGCCGGACCCCGGCGGGCCAAAATGAGCAGTTCTTC. Protein sequence: CASSRTPAGQNEQFF.

CDR3 sequence reads: CASSLGVRGYF. The CDR3 nucleotides are TGTGCCAGCAGCTTAGGCGTCCGGGGGTATTTT. This sequence joins TRBV7-2 and TRBJ2-3; TRBD2 might be the D (5 bases). Trimming stripped 1 base from V and 14 bases from J, with 10 bases between. Germline-derived CDR1 and CDR2 are SGHTA and FQGNSA. This CDR3 has 11 residues.

This chain links TRBV11-2 with TRBJ2-2; no firm D call. Trimming took 2 bases from V and 5 from J, leaving 6 bases between them. The germline V gene has CDR1 SGHAT and CDR2 FQNNGV. The CDR3 has 13 residues. The CDR3: CASSLKSTGELFF. CDR3 DNA: TGTGCCAGCAGCTTAAAAAGTACCGGGGAGCTGTTTTTT.

The gene calls are TRBV5-1 and TRBJ1-4, with TRBD1 matching 11 bases. The V segment lost 3 bases and the J segment 6 bases; nucleotides outside the gene matches: 1. The CDR3 spans 14 residues. Germline V gives CDR1 SGHRS, CDR2 YFSETQ. This chain's CDR3 is CASSWGQGDEKLFF. The DNA for the CDR3 is TGCGCCAGCAGCTGGGGACAGGGGGATGAAAAACTGTTTTTT.

This clone is a singleton in its sample. The chain has TRBV10-3 and TRBJ1-1; tentative D call: TRBD1 (5 bases). The V end was cut by 10 bases, the J end by 2 bases, with 11 bases between. There are 12 residues in the CDR3. Germline V gene lookup returns CDR1 ENHRY and CDR2 SYGVKD. Written as DNA, the CDR3 is TGTGCCACTGGGGGGGTTAACACTGAAGCTTTCTTT. This translates into CATGGVNTEAFF.

This clone was recorded only once. The chain is built from TRBV1 and TRBJ2-5; no DNA check was done on the table's D call, TRBD1. TRBV1 is deemed a pseudogene. The CDR3 is 15 amino acids. The CDR3 loop reads CTSSPRDRGQETQYF. The DNA for the CDR3 is TGCACCAGCAGCCCAAGGGACAGGGGGCAAGAGACCCAGTACTTC.

The chain couples TRBV27 to TRBJ2-5; tentative D call: TRBD2 (6 bases). V was shortened by 6 bases and J by 2 bases, with 16 bases between the two germline ends. The CDR3 length is 15 residues. CDR1 is MNHEY, CDR2 SMNVEV, per germline (reference sequence). Here the CDR3 reads CASSPGLWGQETQYF. In nucleotides, the CDR3 is TGTGCCAGCAGCCCGGGACTTTGGGGGCAAGAGACCCAGTACTTC.